The clone carrying this T cell receptor beta chain was picked up a small number of times. Its cognate antigen is unknown. Constant-segment-primed 5'RACE gave TCR alpha and TCR beta cDNA libraries with sample barcodes and UMIs. TCRdb recomputed calls from the 5' RACE reads with MiXCR, one row per CDR3 protein. The sample lists more than 300,000 distinct CDR3 sequences, more than 20% seen once, with around 20% in the top ten. This entry comes from a study of T-cell memory formation after mild COVID-19. Study-level findings and limits: Contracting CD4+ clones were located mainly in CM and EM, and CD8+ clones in EMRA. The authors left the SARS-CoV-2 specificity of second-wave clones peaking on day 37 unconfirmed. Clones contracting across day 15 to 85 had a balanced CD4/CD8 profile; later expanding clones leaned CD4+.

CDR1 is MDHEN, CDR2 SYDVKM, per germline. The CDR3 extends over 13 amino acids. Trimming stripped 6 bases from V and 4 bases from J, with 12 bases between. The chain couples TRBV28 to TRBJ1-1; D is possibly TRBD1 (6 bases). What was sequenced was PBMCs or a T cell subset sorted from them (not recorded which). This clonotype was obtained from a young man who had mild COVID-19 (a few samples of this study predate the infection). Cell type and time point are not known. CDR3: CASRFTGFTEAFF. Written as DNA, the CDR3 is TGTGCCAGCAGGTTTACAGGGTTCACTGAAGCTTTCTTT.